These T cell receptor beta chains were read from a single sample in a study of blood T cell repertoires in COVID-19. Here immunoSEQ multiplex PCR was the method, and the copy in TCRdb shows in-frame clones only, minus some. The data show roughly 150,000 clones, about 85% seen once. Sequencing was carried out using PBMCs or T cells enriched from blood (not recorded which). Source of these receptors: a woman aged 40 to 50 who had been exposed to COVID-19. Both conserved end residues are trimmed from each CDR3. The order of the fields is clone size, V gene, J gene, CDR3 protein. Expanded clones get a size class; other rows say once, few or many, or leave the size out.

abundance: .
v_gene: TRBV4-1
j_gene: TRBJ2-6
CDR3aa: ASSHIGLADLSGANVLT

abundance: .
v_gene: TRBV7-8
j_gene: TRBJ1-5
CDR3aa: ASSFGGNQPQH

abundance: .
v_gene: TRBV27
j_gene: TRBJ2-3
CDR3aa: ASSLRDSPTDTQY

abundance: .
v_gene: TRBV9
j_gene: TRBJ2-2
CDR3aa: ASSATGQGAGELF

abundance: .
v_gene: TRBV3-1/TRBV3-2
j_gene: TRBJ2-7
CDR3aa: ASARGYPYEQY

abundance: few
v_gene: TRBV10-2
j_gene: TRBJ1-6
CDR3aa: ASKVGTGDNSPLH

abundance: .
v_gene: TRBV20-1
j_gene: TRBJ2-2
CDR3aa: SASLSGSYGTGELF

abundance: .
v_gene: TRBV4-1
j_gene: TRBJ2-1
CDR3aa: ASSQQGAFSYNEQF

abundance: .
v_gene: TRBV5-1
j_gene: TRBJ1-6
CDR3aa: ASSFQGLSDSPLH

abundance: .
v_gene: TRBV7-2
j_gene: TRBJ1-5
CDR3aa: ATSLGGGEQPQH

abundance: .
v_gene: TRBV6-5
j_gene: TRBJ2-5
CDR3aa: ASSRDQETQY

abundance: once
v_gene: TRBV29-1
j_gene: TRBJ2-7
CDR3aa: SVASGLNYEQY

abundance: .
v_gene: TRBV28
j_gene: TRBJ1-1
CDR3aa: ASNGEAF

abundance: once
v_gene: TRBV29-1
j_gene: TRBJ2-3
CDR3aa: SLTSGGGDTQY

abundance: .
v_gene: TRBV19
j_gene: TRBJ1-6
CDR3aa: ARASTGAYNSPLH

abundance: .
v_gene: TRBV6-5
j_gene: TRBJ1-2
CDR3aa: ASSLSRTGAYGYT

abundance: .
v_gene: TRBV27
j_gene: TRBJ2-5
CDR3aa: ASSLSRQFGTQY

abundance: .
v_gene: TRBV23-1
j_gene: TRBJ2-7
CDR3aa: ASSQSLYEQY

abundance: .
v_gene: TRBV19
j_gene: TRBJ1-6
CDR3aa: ASTPDSSYNSPLH

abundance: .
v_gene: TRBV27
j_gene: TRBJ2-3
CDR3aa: ASSWGAGGNTQY

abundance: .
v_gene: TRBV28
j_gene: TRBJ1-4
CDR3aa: ASSSTGSGEKLF

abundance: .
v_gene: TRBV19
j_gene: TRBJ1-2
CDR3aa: ASPAEDRGVDGYT

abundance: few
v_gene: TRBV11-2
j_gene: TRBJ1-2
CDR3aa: ASSPSPRGGYT

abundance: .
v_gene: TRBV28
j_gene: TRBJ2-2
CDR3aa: ASRTVGGELF

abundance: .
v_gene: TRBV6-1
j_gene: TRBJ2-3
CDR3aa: ASSDWGGASTDTQY

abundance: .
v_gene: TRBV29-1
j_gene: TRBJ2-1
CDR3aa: SVLAAYNEQF

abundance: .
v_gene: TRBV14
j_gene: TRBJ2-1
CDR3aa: ASSQTLPRYNEQF

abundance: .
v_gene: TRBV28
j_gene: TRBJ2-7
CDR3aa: ASTGLADYEQY

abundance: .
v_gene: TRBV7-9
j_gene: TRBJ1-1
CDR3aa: ASSLGTGSQAF

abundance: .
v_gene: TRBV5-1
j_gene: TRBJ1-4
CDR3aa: ASSFLSGEEKLF

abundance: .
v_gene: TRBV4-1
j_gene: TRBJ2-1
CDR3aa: ASSQDPTPGGSKYNEQF

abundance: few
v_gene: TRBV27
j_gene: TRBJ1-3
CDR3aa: ASSSAGGVGGNTIY

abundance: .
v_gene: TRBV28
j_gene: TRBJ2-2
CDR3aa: ASRLTGFRAGELF

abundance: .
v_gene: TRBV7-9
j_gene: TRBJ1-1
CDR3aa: ASSLDSFRTRSEAF

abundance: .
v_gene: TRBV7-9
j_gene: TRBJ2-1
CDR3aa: ASSLKGGAYNEQF

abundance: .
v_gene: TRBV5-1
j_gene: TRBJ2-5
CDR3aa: ASSLQGSALETQY

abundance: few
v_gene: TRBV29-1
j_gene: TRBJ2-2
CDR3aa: SVDERTGELF

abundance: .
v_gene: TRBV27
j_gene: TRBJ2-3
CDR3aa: ASSFEGNRVGTDTQY

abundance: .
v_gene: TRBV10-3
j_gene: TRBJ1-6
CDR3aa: ATTGKNSPLH

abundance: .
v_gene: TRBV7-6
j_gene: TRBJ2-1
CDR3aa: ASSPGLAGNNEQF

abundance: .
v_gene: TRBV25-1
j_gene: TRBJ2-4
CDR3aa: ASRASGTSGRGDNIQY

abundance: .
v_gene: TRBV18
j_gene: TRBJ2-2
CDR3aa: ASSATGDGELF

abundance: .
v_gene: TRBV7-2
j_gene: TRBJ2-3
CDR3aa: ASSLGYRGLGDTQY

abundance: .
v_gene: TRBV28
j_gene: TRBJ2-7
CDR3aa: ASSWTGYEQY

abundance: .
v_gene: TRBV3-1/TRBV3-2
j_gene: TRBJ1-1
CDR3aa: ASTRTGNTEAF

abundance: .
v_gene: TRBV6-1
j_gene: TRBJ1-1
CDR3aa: ASSEQGNTEAF

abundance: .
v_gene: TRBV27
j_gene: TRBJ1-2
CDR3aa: ASSLGQGAGYT

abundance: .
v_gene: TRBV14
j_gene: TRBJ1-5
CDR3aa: ASSRTQGQPQH

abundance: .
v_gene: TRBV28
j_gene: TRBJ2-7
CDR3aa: ASSLGQLNYEQY

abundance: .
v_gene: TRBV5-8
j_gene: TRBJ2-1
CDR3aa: ASSFRRGYNEQF

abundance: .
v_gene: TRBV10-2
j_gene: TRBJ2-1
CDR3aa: ASSSVPSGSSMYEQF

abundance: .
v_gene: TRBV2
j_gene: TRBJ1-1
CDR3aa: ASSEAGRRRVNTEAF

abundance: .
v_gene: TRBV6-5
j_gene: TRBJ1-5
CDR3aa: ASSPTGGRQPQH

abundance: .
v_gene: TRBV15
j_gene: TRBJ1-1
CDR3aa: ATSRGQEGNTEAF

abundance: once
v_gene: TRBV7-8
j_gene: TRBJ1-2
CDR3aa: ASSVRGGYGYT